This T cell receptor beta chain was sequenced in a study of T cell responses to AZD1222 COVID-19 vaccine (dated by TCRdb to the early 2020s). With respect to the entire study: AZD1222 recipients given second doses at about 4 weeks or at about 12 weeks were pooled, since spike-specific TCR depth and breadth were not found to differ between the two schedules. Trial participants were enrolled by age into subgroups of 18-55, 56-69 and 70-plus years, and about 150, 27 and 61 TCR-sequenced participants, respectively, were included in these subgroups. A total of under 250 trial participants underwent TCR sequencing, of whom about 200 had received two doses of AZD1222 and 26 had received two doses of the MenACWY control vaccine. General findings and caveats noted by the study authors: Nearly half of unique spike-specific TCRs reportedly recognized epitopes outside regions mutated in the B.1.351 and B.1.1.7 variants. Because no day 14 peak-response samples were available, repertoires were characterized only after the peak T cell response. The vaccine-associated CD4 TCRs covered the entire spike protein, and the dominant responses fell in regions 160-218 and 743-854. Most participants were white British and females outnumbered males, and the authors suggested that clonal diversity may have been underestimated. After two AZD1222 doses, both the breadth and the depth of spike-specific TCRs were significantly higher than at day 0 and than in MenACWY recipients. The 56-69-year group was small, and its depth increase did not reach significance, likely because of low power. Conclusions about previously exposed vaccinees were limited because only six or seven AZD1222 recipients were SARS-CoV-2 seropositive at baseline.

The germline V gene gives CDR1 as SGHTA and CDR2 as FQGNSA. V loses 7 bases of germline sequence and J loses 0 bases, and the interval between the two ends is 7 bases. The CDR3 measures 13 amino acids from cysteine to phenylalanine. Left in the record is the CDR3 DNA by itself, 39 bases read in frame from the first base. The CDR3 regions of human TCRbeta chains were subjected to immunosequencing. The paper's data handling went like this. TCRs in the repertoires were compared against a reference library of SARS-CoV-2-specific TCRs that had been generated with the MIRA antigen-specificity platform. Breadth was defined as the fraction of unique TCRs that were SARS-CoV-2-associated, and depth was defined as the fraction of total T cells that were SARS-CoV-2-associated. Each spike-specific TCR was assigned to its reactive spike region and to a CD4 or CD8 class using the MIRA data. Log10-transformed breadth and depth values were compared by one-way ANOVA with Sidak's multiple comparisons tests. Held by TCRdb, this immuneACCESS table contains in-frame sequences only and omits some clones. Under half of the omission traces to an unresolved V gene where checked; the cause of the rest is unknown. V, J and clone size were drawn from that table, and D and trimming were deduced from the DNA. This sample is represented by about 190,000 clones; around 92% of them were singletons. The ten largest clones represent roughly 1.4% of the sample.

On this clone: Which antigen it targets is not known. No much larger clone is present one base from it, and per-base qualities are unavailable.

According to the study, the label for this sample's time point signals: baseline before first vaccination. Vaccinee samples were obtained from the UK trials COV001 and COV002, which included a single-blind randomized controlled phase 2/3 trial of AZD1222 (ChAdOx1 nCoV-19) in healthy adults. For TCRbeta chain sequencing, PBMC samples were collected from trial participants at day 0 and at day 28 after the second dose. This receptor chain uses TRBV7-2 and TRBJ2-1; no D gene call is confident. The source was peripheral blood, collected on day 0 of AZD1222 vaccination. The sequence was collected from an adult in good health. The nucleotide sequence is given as TGTGCCAGCACTTCTGGCTCCTACAATGAGCAGTTCTTC. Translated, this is CASTSGSYNEQFF. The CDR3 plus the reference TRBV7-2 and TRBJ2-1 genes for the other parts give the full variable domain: GAGVSQSPSNKVTEKGKDVELRCDPISGHTALYWYRQSLGQGLEFLIYFQGNSAPDKSGLPSDRFSAERTGGSVSTLTIQRTQQEDSAVYLCASTSGSYNEQFFGPGTRLTVL.